This T cell receptor beta chain was recovered during a study of vaccination and CD4 T cells after COVID-19. As concerns this clonotype: Its antigen is unknown.

Treatment described: roughly 10-day PBMC culture with coronavirus spike peptide pools or control peptides (ViraFEST assay). CDR3 size: 16 residues. V lost 1 base and J 5 bases, leaving 17 bases between the germline ends. Germline V gene data show CDR1 as SEHNR and CDR2 as FQNEAQ (reference sequence). Cultured CD4+ T cell DNA was sequenced using the Oncomine TCR Beta short-read assay. MiXCR, applied by TCRdb to the PCR reads, yields one record per CDR3 protein. The sample has about 20,000 distinct CDR3 sequences; 45% to 65% are singletons. The source material was CD4+ T cells from blood, cultured in vitro. The chain recombines TRBV7-9 with TRBJ2-5; D unclear. The clonotype comes from a human donor who had recovered from COVID-19. The CDR3 is CASSLVVFRVGETQYF. In DNA, the CDR3 is TGTGCCAGCAGCTTAGTGGTGTTTAGGGTCGGGGAGACCCAGTACTTC.